The 24 T cell receptor beta chains reported below all come from one sample, sequenced in a study of CD8 T cells in ankylosing spondylitis. TCRdb redid the calling of the 5' RACE reads with MiXCR, one entry per CDR3 protein. The profile shows more than 150,000 distinct CDR3 sequences, 10% to 15% of them singletons. The source material was blood, either unsorted or a sorted T cell fraction (not recorded which). These receptors all stem from a male donor with ankylosing spondylitis or in good health (not recorded which).

The sample holds a few counts of this clonotype. The chain employs TRBV12-3 or TRBV12-4 and TRBJ2-1; tentative D call: TRBD2 (6 bases). The CDR3 loop spans 15 amino acids. V lost 5 bases to trimming and J lost 3 bases, with 14 bases between them. The CDR3 nucleotides are TGTGCCAGCAGTCCCGGAGGGCCTATCTACAATGAGCAGTTCTTC. Protein sequence: CASSPGGPIYNEQFF.

This sequence joins TRBV5-1 and TRBJ2-2; no clear D. V was pared by 2 bases and J by 3 bases, with 14 bases between. From germline, CDR1 is SGHRS and CDR2 YFSETQ. The CDR3 has 16 residues. CDR3 protein: CASSLLSDTYTGELFF. DNA of the CDR3: TGCGCCAGCAGCTTACTCTCCGACACGTACACCGGGGAGCTGTTTTTT.

The rearrangement uses TRBV7-9 and TRBJ2-7, with unresolved D. Trimming pared 5 bases from V and 3 bases from J, leaving 17 bases between. Germline assignment: CDR1 SEHNR and CDR2 FQNEAQ (reference sequence). The CDR3 covers 15 residues. The CDR3 bases are TGTGCCAGCAGCATCAGCATGAAGGGAATCTACGAGCAGTACTTC. Protein product: CASSISMKGIYEQYF.

The rearrangement uses TRBV6-1 and TRBJ2-1; 7 bases are shared with TRBD1. The CDR3 runs 14 residues. Germline lookup yields CDR1 MNHNS and CDR2 SASEGT. The ends lost 5 bases at V and 4 bases at J; junction bases unmatched: 5. DNA for the CDR3: TGTGCCAGCAGTCGGGGACAGATTTACAATGAGCAGTTCTTC. Translating it yields CASSRGQIYNEQFF.

Only a few counts were recorded for this clonotype. The V and J genes are TRBV5-4 and TRBJ2-7, with unresolved D. This CDR3 is built from 19 residues. Looked up from germline, CDR1 is SGHNT and CDR2 is YYREEE (reference sequence). Trimming removed 1 base from V and 3 bases from J, with 26 bases in between. The CDR3 sequence: CASSLSVNTIGRIFYEQYF. The DNA for the CDR3 is TGTGCCAGCAGCTTGTCGGTAAATACGATCGGGCGGATCTTCTACGAGCAGTACTTC.

This clonotype has more than one count but fewer than ten. J is TRBJ1-6 and V is TRBV6-1, with D possibly TRBD1 on 6 matching bases. CDR1 and CDR2 from the germline V gene are MNHNS and SASEGT. Trimming took 7 bases from V and 5 from J, leaving 15 bases between them. There are 15 residues in the CDR3. The chain's CDR3 is CASTATGQDNSPLHF. The DNA of the CDR3 is TGTGCCAGCACCGCGACAGGTCAAGATAATTCACCCCTCCACTTT.

Many counts were recorded for this clonotype. CDR3: CASSSLAGGYNEQFF. For the CDR3, the DNA is TGTGCCAGCAGCTCCCTAGCGGGAGGCTACAATGAGCAGTTCTTC. The V call is TRBV7-9, the J call TRBJ2-1, with 11 bases identical to TRBD2. J gave up 3 bases and V 4 bases, and 2 bases lay outside the gene matches. This CDR3 spans 15 amino acids. Germline lookup yields CDR1 SEHNR and CDR2 FQNEAQ (reference sequence).

This clonotype was counted ten times or more. The CDR3 spells CASSLEEGQYNEQFF. CDR3 DNA sequence: TGCGCCAGCAGCTTGGAGGAGGGGCAGTACAATGAGCAGTTCTTC. The rearrangement links TRBV5-1 to TRBJ2-1; D is perhaps TRBD2 (6 bases). Deletions cut 0 bases from V and 4 bases from J, with 11 bases between. Per germline, CDR1 SGHRS and CDR2 YFSETQ. This CDR3 has 15 amino acids.

As DNA, the CDR3 is TGTGCCATCAGTGAGCCCCCGGGACCCCCCTACAATGAGCAGTTCTTC. Amino acid sequence: CAISEPPGPPYNEQFF. The chain couples TRBV10-3 to TRBJ2-1; the D call may be TRBD1 or TRBD2 (5 bases each). The CDR3 is 16 residues long. Germline CDR1 and CDR2: ENHRY and SYGVKD. Trimming shortened V by 2 bases and J by 2 bases, and 13 bases separated the two germline ends.

The chain joins TRBV19 to TRBJ2-1; D remains unclear. Trimming shortened V by 4 bases and J by 1 base, and 8 bases separated the two germline ends. The germline V gene encodes CDR1 LNHDA and CDR2 SQIVND (reference sequence). This CDR3 is built from 14 residues. Written as DNA, the CDR3 is TGTGCCAGTAGTAGGGATCTATCCTACAATGAGCAGTTCTTC. Translated, it gives CASSRDLSYNEQFF.

This clonotype came up a few times. V usage is TRBV29-1 and J usage is TRBJ2-2; D is ambiguous. The CDR3 consists of 14 residues. The V gene's germline CDR1 is SQVTM and CDR2 ANQGSEA. V lost 0 bases, J lost 4 bases, and 9 bases lay in between. The CDR3 spells CSVEEGSFTGELFF. The DNA of the CDR3 is TGCAGCGTTGAAGAGGGCTCGTTCACCGGGGAGCTGTTTTTT.

The rearrangement joins TRBV4-1 to TRBJ2-7, with D hard to call. Trimming pared 0 bases from V and 1 base from J, leaving 10 bases between. The CDR3 length is 15 residues. Germline V CDR1 and CDR2: MGHRA, YSYEKL. As DNA, the CDR3 is TGCGCCAGCAGCCAAGATCGGCAGGAATCCTACGAGCAGTACTTC. Its translation: CASSQDRQESYEQYF.

This clonotype was seen only a few times. The V call is TRBV5-1, the J call TRBJ1-1; D gene ambiguous. Trimming took 0 bases from V and 4 from J, leaving 10 bases between them. CDR1 and CDR2 (germline): SGHRS, YFSETQ. CDR3 size: 14 residues. The CDR3 DNA follows: TGCGCCAGCAGCTTGGGGGATAGACCCACTGAAGCTTTCTTT. As protein: CASSLGDRPTEAFF.

This clonotype was recorded many times. The chain links TRBV29-1 to TRBJ2-1, with 12 bases that match TRBD2. Germline CDR1 SQVTM, CDR2 ANQGSEA. V lost 5 bases, J lost 7 bases, and 6 bases stayed unmatched. The CDR3 is 14 amino acids. This CDR3 reads CSVFGLAGLNEQFF. CDR3 in DNA: TGCAGCGTTTTTGGACTAGCGGGGTTGAATGAGCAGTTCTTC.

This clonotype showed up just a few times. J is TRBJ1-1 and V is TRBV4-1, with a weak D call TRBD1 (6 bases). The V and J ends lost 1 base and 5 bases respectively, with 17 bases between them. The CDR3 is made up of 16 amino acids. The germline gives CDR1 MGHRA, CDR2 YSYEKL. The CDR3 reads CASSQGSWTVGTEAFF. The CDR3 DNA reads as TGCGCCAGCAGCCAAGGGAGTTGGACAGTAGGAACTGAAGCTTTCTTT.

V is TRBV7-9 and J is TRBJ2-7, with TRBD1 identical over 8 bases. CDR3 size: 15 residues. CDR1 and CDR2 from the germline V gene are SEHNR and FQNEAQ (reference sequence). V gave up 4 bases and J gave up 2 bases; unmatched junction bases: 7. In nucleotides, the CDR3 is TGTGCCAGCAGCTCGCCGGGACAGGCCACCTACGAGCAGTACTTC. As protein: CASSSPGQATYEQYF.

The V call is TRBV12-3 or TRBV12-4, the J call TRBJ2-1; D is uncertain. The CDR3 runs 13 residues. Trimming removed 3 bases from V and 5 bases from J, with 8 bases in between. The CDR3 loop is CASSFVGHNEQFF. The CDR3 coding sequence is TGTGCCAGCAGTTTCGTCGGACACAATGAGCAGTTCTTC.

This clonotype was counted at least ten times. The chain joins TRBV5-1 to TRBJ2-7, with 9 positions matching TRBD2. The junction had 13 bases not matched to a gene; V was cut back by 2 bases and J by 1 base. Germline loops: CDR1 SGHRS, CDR2 YFSETQ. This CDR3 spans 18 amino acids. The CDR3 nucleotides are TGCGCCAGCAGCTTTTCGGTCGAGAGCGGGAGGCTGTCCTACGAGCAGTACTTC. Residues: CASSFSVESGRLSYEQYF.

This clonotype was seen only a few times. The rearrangement links TRBV13 to TRBJ2-7, with D perhaps matching TRBD1 (6 bases). The CDR3 consists of 12 residues. Germline V gene data show CDR1 as PRHDT and CDR2 as FYEKMQ (reference sequence). V shed 1 base and J shed 6 bases, with 7 bases lying between them. The DNA of the CDR3 is TGTGCCAGCAGCTTAGAAGGGGGCGAGCAGTACTTC. This encodes CASSLEGGEQYF. Filled out from reference TRBV13 and TRBJ2-7, the complete variable domain reads AAGVIQSPRHLIKEKRETATLKCYPIPRHDTVYWYQQGPGQDPQFLISFYEKMQSDKGSIPDRFSAQQFSDYHSELNMSSLELGDSALYFCASSLEGGEQYFGPGTRLTVT.

This clonotype was counted ten times or more. CDR3 residues: CASRLVFRGRAEAFF. The CDR3 DNA follows: TGTGCCAGCAGACTTGTTTTCAGGGGGCGCGCGGAAGCTTTCTTT. V gene TRBV12-3 or TRBV12-4 combines with J gene TRBJ1-1, with 8 bases matching TRBD1. CDR3 length equals 15 residues. The V gene end was trimmed by 6 bases and the J gene end by 8 bases; junction bases not matched to a gene: 14.

The chain carries TRBV12-3 or TRBV12-4 and TRBJ2-5, with no clear D. Trimming left V 4 bases short and J 1 base short, with 10 bases between. The CDR3 contains 14 residues. The CDR3 here is CASSWPSSQETQYF. As DNA, the CDR3 is TGTGCCAGCAGTTGGCCTTCTAGCCAAGAGACCCAGTACTTC.

In its sample, this clonotype was seen many times. The CDR3 bases are TGTGCCAGCAGCCACGTCTTCTCCTACGAGCAGTACTTC. Its translation is CASSHVFSYEQYF. V usage is TRBV3-1 and J usage is TRBJ2-7; unclear D gene. CDR1 is LGHDT, CDR2 YNNKEL, per germline (reference sequence). With 3 bases removed from V and 0 bases from J, the gap between germline ends came to 6 bases. The CDR3 covers 13 residues.

This clonotype turned up a few times. V usage is TRBV5-1 and J usage is TRBJ2-1; 11 bases are shared with TRBD2. This CDR3 comprises 15 residues. J gave up 2 bases and V 2 bases, and 0 bases lay outside the gene matches. Germline values: CDR1 SGHRS, CDR2 YFSETQ. This chain's CDR3 is CASSLLAGAYNEQFF. In DNA form, the CDR3 reads TGCGCCAGCAGCTTACTAGCGGGAGCCTACAATGAGCAGTTCTTC.

The chain recombines TRBV4-1 with TRBJ1-1, with D possibly being TRBD1 (5 bases). This CDR3 is 13 amino acids long. CDR1 is MGHRA and CDR2 is YSYEKL in the germline V gene. With 4 bases removed from V and 4 bases from J, the gap between germline ends came to 10 bases. The CDR3 is CASSLTGLTEAFF. CDR3 sequence (DNA): TGCGCCAGCAGCCTTACGGGACTCACTGAAGCTTTCTTT.